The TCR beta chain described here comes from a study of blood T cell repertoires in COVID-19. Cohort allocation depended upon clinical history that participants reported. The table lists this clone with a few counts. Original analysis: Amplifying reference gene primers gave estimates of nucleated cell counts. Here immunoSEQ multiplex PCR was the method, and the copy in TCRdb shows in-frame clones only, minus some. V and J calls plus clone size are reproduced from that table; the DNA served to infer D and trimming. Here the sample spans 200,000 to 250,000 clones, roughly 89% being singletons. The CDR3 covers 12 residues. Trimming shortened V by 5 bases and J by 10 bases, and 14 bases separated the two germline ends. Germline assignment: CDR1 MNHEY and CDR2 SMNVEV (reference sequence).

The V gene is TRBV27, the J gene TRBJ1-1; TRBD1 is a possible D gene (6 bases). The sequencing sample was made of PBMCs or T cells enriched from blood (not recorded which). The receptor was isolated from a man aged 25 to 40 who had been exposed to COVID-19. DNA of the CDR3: TGTGCCAGCAGTACTCGAGAAGGGGGAGCTTTCTTT. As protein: CASSTREGGAFF.